The rows below give T cell receptor beta chains drawn from one sample of a study of T cells in pancreatic ductal adenocarcinoma. Sequencing was performed with immunoSEQ multiplex PCR; in TCRdb, only in-frame clones are kept and a portion is missing. The sample comprises about 100,000 clones, 90% to 95% of which are singletons, and 2.5% to 3.5% rests with the top ten. Sequenced sample: PBMCs. The receptor source for this set is a human donor with pancreatic ductal adenocarcinoma. Each CDR3 is given with its conserved first and last residue. The D gene is left open where the match is weak. For some rows the clone size is stated as once, few or many, or as a class when expanded; others skip it.

V gene	clone size	D gene	J gene	CDR3 DNA	CDR3 protein
TRBV6-5	.	.	TRBJ2-7	TGTGCCAGCAGCCACGTAGGGGTTCCCTACGAGCAGTACTTC	CASSHVGVPYEQYF
TRBV6-5	.	TRBD2	TRBJ2-1	TGTGCCAGCAGTTACTCGATCAGCGGGACTGGAGAGCAGTTCTTC	CASSYSISGTGEQFF
TRBV6-5	.	TRBD1	TRBJ2-1	TGTGCCAGCAGTTATGGACAGGGGGCCTACAATGAGCAGTTCTTC	CASSYGQGAYNEQFF
TRBV10-1	.	.	TRBJ1-1	TGCGCCAGCAGTGATTTAATGAGGATGAACACTGAAGCTTTCTTT	CASSDLMRMNTEAFF
TRBV7-2	.	TRBD2	TRBJ2-2	TGTGCCAGCAGCTTATCCTGGGGGGGAGGTAACACCGGGGAGCTGTTTTTT	CASSLSWGGGNTGELFF
TRBV19	once	.	TRBJ1-5	TGTGCCAGTAGTATAGGACGGTCAAGGAGTCAGCCCCAGCATTTT	CASSIGRSRSQPQHF
TRBV5-6	.	.	TRBJ2-7	TGTGCCAGCAGCTTGTGGCAGGCCTCCTACGAGCAGTACTTC	CASSLWQASYEQYF
TRBV2	.	.	TRBJ2-7	TGTGCCAGCAGTGAAAACGGACAGGGAGGGGAGCAGTACTTC	CASSENGQGGEQYF
TRBV9	.	TRBD1	TRBJ1-2	TGTGCCAGCAGCGTCCAGTCGACAGGGCTTGGGTATGGCTACACCTTC	CASSVQSTGLGYGYTF
TRBV7-3	.	.	TRBJ2-2	TGTGCCAGCCGGGCTAGCTCGACCACCGGGGAGCTGTTTTTT	CASRASSTTGELFF
TRBV5-1	.	TRBD2	TRBJ2-7	TGCGCCAGCAGCCTGGACGGGACTAGCGCACCCTACGAGCAGTACTTC	CASSLDGTSAPYEQYF
TRBV12-1	.	.	TRBJ1-3	TGTGCCAGCAGCCAGATCGGAAACACCATATATTTT	CASSQIGNTIYF
TRBV11-2	.	TRBD1	TRBJ2-2	TGTGCCAGCAGCCTACCTCAACCCGGGACAGGGGTACCCGGGGAGCTGTTTTTT	CASSLPQPGTGVPGELFF
TRBV5-6	.	.	TRBJ2-1	TGTGCCAGCAGCTTGGAAGCAGGGTGGGGTGCCCCCAATGAGCAGTTCTTC	CASSLEAGWGAPNEQFF
TRBV20-1	.	.	TRBJ2-7	TGCAGTGCCGGGGTATCCTACGAGCAGTACTTC	CSAGVSYEQYF
TRBV4-3	.	TRBD1	TRBJ1-5	TGCGCCAGCAGCCCTATGGGTGGACAACAGGGGTCTTCCAATCAGCCCCAGCATTTT	CASSPMGGQQGSSNQPQHF
TRBV29-1	.	TRBD2	TRBJ2-7	TGCAGCGTTGAGACTAGCGGGATAACCTACGAGCAGTACTTC	CSVETSGITYEQYF
TRBV7-8	few	TRBD2	TRBJ2-1	TGTGCCAGCAGCTTAGGACTAGCGGGAGACAATGAGCAGTTCTTC	CASSLGLAGDNEQFF
TRBV28	.	.	TRBJ2-7	TGTGCCAGCAGTTTCTACAACCAGGATTCGACCAGGGACGAGCAGTACTTC	CASSFYNQDSTRDEQYF
TRBV14	.	.	TRBJ2-7	TGTGCCAGCAGCCAACTCTATACGGAGCAGTACTTC	CASSQLYTEQYF
TRBV7-9	.	TRBD2	TRBJ2-2	TGTGCCAGCAGCTCAGAGAGGTCGGGAGGAAACACCGGGGAGCTGTTTTTT	CASSSERSGGNTGELFF
TRBV7-3	.	.	TRBJ2-7	TGTGCCAGCAGCACCGGATGGGGGCGCGAGCAGTACTTC	CASSTGWGREQYF
TRBV19	.	.	TRBJ1-5	TGTGCCAGTAGTACCCGGGACACTAGGCAGCCCCAGCATTTT	CASSTRDTRQPQHF
TRBV28	.	TRBD1	TRBJ1-1	TGTGCCAGCAAAAGACAGGGTGGGACTGAAGCTTTCTTT	CASKRQGGTEAFF
TRBV29-1	.	TRBD2	TRBJ2-7	TGCAGCGTTGGCCTCAGACGGCGGGAGAGCGAGCAGTACTTC	CSVGLRRRESEQYF
TRBV5-4	.	TRBD2	TRBJ2-1	TGTGCCAGCAGCTCAGGGACTAGCGGGAGGCTGGGTGAGCAGTTCTTC	CASSSGTSGRLGEQFF
TRBV11-1	.	.	TRBJ2-7	TGTGCCAGCAGCTTTGTCACAGGGTACGAGCAGTACTTC	CASSFVTGYEQYF